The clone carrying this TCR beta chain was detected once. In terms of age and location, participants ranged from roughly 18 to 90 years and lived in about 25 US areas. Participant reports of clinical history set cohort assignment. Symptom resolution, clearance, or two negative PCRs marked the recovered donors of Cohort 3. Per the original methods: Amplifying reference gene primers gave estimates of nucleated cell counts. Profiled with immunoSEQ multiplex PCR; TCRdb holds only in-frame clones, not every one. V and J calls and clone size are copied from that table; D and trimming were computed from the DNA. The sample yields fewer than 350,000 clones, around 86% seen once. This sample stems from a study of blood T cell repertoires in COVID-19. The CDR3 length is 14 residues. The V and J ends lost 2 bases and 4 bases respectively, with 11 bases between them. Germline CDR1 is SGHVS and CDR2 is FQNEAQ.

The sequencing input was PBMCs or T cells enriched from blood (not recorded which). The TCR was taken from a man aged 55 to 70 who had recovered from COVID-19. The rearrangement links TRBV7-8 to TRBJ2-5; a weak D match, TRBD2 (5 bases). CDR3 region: CASSLRLSLETQYF. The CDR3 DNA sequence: TGTGCCAGCAGCTTACGACTAAGCTTAGAGACCCAGTACTTC.